This T cell receptor (beta chain) was sequenced for a study of T-cell memory formation after mild COVID-19. Study-wide background: Among the donors, TCR clusters were largely specific to each donor. Study outcomes and limitations: Later expanders leaned CD4+, whereas day 15 to 85 contracting clones were balanced CD4/CD8. Clones which contracted sat mainly in CM and EM if CD4+, and in EMRA if CD8+.

With 6 bases clipped from V and 5 bases from J, the junction kept 25 bases outside the gene matches. CDR1 DFQATT and CDR2 SNEGSKA come from the germline V gene (reference sequence). The CDR3 consists of 19 residues. For this clonotype: Its cognate antigen is unknown.

TCRdb reprocessed the 5' RACE reads with MiXCR, giving one entry per CDR3 protein. This sample has around 130,000 distinct CDR3 sequences, with approximately 15% found just once. Material: PBMCs or a T cell subset sorted from them (not recorded which). This chain joins TRBV20-1 and TRBJ2-5; 9 bases line up with TRBD2. This sequence was found in an adult woman who had mild COVID-19 (a few samples of this study predate the infection). Cell type and time point are not known. CDR3 sequence (DNA): TGCAGTGCCAAAAGCCTTTTAGCGGCTAGCGGGACTTTTGGGGAGACCCAGTACTTC. It codes for CSAKSLLAASGTFGETQYF.